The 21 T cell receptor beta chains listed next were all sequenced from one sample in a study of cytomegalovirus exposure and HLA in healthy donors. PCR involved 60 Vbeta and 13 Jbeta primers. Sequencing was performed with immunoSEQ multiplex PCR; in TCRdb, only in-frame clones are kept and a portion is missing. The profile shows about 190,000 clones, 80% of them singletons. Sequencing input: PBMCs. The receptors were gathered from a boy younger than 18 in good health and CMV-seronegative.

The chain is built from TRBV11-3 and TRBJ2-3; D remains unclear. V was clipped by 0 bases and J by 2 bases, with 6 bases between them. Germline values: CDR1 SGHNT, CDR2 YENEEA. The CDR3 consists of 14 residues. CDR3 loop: CASSLEQATDTQYF. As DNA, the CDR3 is TGTGCCAGCAGCTTAGAGCAGGCCACAGATACGCAGTATTTT.

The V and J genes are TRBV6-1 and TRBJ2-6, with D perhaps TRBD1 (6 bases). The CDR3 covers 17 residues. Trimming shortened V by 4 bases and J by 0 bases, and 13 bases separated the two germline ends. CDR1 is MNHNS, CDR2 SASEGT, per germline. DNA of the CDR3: TGTGCCAGCAGTGCATTGGGACAAACCTCTGGGGCCAACGTCCTGACTTTC. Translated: CASSALGQTSGANVLTF.

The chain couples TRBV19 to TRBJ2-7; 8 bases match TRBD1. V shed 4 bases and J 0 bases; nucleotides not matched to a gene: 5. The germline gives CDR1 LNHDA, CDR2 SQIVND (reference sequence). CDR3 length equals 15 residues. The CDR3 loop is CASSKGQDLSYEQYF. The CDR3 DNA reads TGTGCCAGTAGTAAGGGACAGGACCTCTCCTACGAGCAGTACTTC.

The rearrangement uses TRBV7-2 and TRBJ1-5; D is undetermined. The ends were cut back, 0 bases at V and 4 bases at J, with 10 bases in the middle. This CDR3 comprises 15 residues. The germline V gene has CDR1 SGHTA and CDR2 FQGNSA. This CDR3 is CASSLALGGNQPQHF. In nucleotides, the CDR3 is TGTGCCAGCAGCTTAGCGTTGGGAGGGAATCAGCCCCAGCATTTT.

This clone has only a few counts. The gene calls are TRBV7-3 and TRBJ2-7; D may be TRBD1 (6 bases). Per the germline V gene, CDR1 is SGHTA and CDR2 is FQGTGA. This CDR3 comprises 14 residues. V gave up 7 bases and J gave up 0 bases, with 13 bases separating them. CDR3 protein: CASTPQGSSYEQYF. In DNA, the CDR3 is TGTGCCAGCACCCCCCAGGGGAGCTCCTACGAGCAGTACTTC.

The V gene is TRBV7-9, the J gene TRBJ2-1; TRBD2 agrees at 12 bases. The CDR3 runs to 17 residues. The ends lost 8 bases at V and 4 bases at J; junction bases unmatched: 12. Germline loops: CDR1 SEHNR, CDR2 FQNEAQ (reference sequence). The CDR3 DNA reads TGTGCCAGCGCCCCGACTAGCGGGGGCCCCATTTACAATGAGCAGTTCTTC. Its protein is CASAPTSGGPIYNEQFF. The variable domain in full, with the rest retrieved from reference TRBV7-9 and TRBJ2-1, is DTGVSQNPRHKITKRGQNVTFRCDPISEHNRLYWYRQTLGQGPEFLTYFQNEAQLEKSRLLSDRFSAERPKGSFSTLEIQRTEQGDSAMYLCASAPTSGGPIYNEQFFGPGTRLTVL.

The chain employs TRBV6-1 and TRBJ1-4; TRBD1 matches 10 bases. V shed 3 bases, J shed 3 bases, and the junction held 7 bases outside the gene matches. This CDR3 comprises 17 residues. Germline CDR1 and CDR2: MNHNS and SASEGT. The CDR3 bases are TGTGCCAGCAGTGACCCGGGACAGGGGATCGCTAATGAAAAACTGTTTTTT. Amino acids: CASSDPGQGIANEKLFF.

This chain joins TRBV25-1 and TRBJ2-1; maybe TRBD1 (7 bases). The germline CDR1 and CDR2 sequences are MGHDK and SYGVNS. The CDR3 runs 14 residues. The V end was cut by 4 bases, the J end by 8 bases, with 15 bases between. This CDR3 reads CASSATGEVDEQFF. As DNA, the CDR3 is TGTGCCAGCAGTGCCACAGGGGAGGTAGATGAGCAGTTCTTC.

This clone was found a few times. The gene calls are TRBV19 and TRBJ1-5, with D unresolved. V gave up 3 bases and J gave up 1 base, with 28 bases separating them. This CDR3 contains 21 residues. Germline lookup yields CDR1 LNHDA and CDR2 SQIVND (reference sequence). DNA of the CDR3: TGTGCCAGTAGTATTGGGAGTTGGTTGGGAATCAATCTCTTAAGCAATCAGCCCCAGCATTTT. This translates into CASSIGSWLGINLLSNQPQHF.

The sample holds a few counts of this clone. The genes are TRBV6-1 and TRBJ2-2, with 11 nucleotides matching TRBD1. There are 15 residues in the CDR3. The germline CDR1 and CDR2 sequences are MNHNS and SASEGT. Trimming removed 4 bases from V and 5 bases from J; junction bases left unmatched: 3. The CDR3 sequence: CASSGGQGETGELFF. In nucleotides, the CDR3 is TGTGCCAGCAGTGGGGGACAGGGGGAAACCGGGGAGCTGTTTTTT.

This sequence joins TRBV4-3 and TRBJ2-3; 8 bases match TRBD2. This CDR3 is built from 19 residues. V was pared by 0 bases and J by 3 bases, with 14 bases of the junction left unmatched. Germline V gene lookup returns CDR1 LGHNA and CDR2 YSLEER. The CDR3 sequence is CASSQDAPRGSGSTDTQYF. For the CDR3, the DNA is TGCGCCAGCAGCCAAGATGCTCCACGGGGGAGCGGGAGTACAGATACGCAGTATTTT.

CDR3 in amino acids: CASSLQGQGVEKGYTF. CDR3 sequence (DNA): TGCGCCAGCAGCCTCCAGGGACAGGGAGTAGAAAAAGGCTACACCTTC. This rearrangement joins TRBV5-1 to TRBJ1-2; 9 bases match TRBD1. Germline V gene data show CDR1 as SGHRS and CDR2 as YFSETQ. V was pared by 4 bases and J by 8 bases, with 15 bases of the junction left unmatched. CDR3 length: 16 amino acids.

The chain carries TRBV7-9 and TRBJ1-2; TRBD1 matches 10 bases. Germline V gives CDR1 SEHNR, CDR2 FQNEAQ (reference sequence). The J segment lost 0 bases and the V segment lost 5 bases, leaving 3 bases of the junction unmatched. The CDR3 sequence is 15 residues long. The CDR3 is CASSPGTGANYGYTF. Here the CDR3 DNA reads TGTGCCAGCAGCCCCGGGACAGGGGCTAACTATGGCTACACCTTC. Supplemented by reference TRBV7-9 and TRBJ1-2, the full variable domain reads DTGVSQNPRHKITKRGQNVTFRCDPISEHNRLYWYRQTLGQGPEFLTYFQNEAQLEKSRLLSDRFSAERPKGSFSTLEIQRTEQGDSAMYLCASSPGTGANYGYTFGSGTRLTVV.

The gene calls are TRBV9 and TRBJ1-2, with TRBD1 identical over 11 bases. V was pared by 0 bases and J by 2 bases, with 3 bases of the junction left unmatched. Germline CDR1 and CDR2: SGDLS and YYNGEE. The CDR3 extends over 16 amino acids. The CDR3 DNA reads TGTGCCAGCAGCGTAGTGGGGGACAGGGGGAACTATGGCTACACCTTC. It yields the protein CASSVVGDRGNYGYTF.

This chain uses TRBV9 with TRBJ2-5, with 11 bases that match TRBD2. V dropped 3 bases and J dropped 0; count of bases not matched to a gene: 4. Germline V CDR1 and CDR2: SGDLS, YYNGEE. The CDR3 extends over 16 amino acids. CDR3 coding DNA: TGTGCCAGCAGCGAGGGGACTAGCGGAGACCAAGAGACCCAGTACTTC. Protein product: CASSEGTSGDQETQYF.

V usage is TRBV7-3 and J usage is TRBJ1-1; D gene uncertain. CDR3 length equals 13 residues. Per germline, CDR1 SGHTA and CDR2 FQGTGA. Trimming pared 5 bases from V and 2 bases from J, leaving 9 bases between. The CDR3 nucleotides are TGTGCCAGCAGCCGCGACTCAAACACTGAAGCTTTCTTT. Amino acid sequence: CASSRDSNTEAFF.

CDR3: CASSISAQTRGYTF. The CDR3 region has the DNA TGTGCCAGTAGTATAAGTGCCCAAACCAGAGGCTACACCTTC. The rearrangement uses TRBV19 and TRBJ1-2; D is uncertain. The CDR3 extends over 14 amino acids. Per germline, CDR1 LNHDA and CDR2 SQIVND (reference sequence). V lost 2 bases and J lost 8, with 15 bases in between.

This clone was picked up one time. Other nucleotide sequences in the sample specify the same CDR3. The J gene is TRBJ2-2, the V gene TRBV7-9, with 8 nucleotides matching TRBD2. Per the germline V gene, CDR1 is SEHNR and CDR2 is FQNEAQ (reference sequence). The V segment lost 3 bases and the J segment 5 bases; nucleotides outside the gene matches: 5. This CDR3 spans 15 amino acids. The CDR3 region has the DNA TGTGCCAGCAGCTTTGGGACTAGGAATACCGGGGAGCTGTTTTTT. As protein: CASSFGTRNTGELFF.

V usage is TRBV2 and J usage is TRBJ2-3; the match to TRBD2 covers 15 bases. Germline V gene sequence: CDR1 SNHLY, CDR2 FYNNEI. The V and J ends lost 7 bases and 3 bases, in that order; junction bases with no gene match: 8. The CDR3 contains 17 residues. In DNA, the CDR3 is TGTGCCAGCACCGGACTAGCGGGAGGGCCTGGGACAGATACGCAGTATTTT. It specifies CASTGLAGGPGTDTQYF.

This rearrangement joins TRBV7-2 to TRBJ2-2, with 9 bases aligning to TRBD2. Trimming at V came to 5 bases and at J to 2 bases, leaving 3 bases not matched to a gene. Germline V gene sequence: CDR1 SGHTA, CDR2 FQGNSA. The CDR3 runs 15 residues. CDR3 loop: CASSLTSGNTGELFF. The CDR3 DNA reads TGTGCCAGCAGCCTGACTAGCGGAAACACCGGGGAGCTGTTTTTT.

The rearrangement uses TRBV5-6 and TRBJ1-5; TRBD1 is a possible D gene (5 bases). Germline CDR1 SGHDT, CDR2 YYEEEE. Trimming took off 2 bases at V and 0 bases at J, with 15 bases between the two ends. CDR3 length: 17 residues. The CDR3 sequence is CASSFYSGMGSNQPQHF. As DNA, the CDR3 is TGTGCCAGCAGCTTTTATTCAGGGATGGGTAGCAATCAGCCCCAGCATTTT.